These 6 T cell receptor beta chains were sequenced from one sample in a study of control samples from healthy donors and cancer patients. Sequencing was performed with immunoSEQ multiplex PCR; in TCRdb, only in-frame clones are kept and a portion is missing. The sample table includes about 210,000 clones. Material: blood. The receptors were sampled from a woman under 40 in good health.

The chain employs TRBV7-2 and TRBJ1-3; D uncertain. The CDR3 totals 11 residues. V was cut by 5 bases and J by 10 bases, with 9 bases left in between. Germline CDR1 SGHTA, CDR2 FQGNSA. CDR3 sequence (DNA): TGTGCCAGCAGCCTTGGTGGGACCATATATTTT. This codes for CASSLGGTIYF. Variable domain in full (rest from reference TRBV7-2 and TRBJ1-3): GAGVSQSPSNKVTEKGKDVELRCDPISGHTALYWYRQSLGQGLEFLIYFQGNSAPDKSGLPSDRFSAERTGGSVSTLTIQRTQQEDSAVYLCASSLGGTIYFGEGSWLTVV.

CDR3 sequence (DNA): TGTGCCAGCAGGGGGGCCAACACTGAAGCTTTCTTT. This translates into CASRGANTEAFF. The chain recombines TRBV6-4 with TRBJ1-1, with D possibly matching TRBD1 (6 bases). Germline loops: CDR1 MRHNA, CDR2 SNTAGT. Trimming cost V 6 bases and J 2 bases, with 7 bases left between them. This CDR3 has 12 residues.

The chain recombines TRBV7-9 with TRBJ2-6; D not certain. The length of the CDR3 is 15 residues. Germline V lookup: CDR1 SEHNR, CDR2 FQNEAQ (reference sequence). Trimming took off 1 base at V and 3 bases at J, with 7 bases between the two ends. The CDR3 sequence is CASSLVLGGANVLTF. The CDR3 DNA sequence: TGTGCCAGCAGCTTAGTACTTGGTGGGGCCAACGTCCTGACTTTC.

The CDR3 is CATSATTGFGTDTQYF. Written as DNA, the CDR3 is TGTGCCACCAGTGCTACCACAGGGTTCGGCACAGATACGCAGTATTTT. This rearrangement joins TRBV24-1 to TRBJ2-3, with D possibly being TRBD1 (6 bases). Trimming shortened V by 5 bases and J by 1 base, and 15 bases separated the two germline ends. CDR1 and CDR2 from the germline V gene are KGHDR and SFDVKD. The CDR3 has 16 residues.

On this clone: Mismatch with germline at one junction end may stem from a read error. The CDR3 DNA reads as TGTGCCAGCAGCTTAGAAGAACGCCCGACCGAGGAGCTGTTTTTT. Amino acids: CASSLEERPTEELFF. The chain carries TRBV7-9 and TRBJ2-2; D call uncertain. Germline CDR1 SEHNR, CDR2 FQNEAQ (reference sequence). This CDR3 contains 15 residues.

V and J are TRBV18 and TRBJ2-5, with D unresolved. The length of the CDR3 is 14 residues. Per the germline V gene, CDR1 is KGHSH and CDR2 is LQKENI. The V end was cut by 3 bases, the J end by 2 bases, with 10 bases between. CDR3 sequence: CASSPPLAQETQYF. CDR3 bases: TGTGCCAGCTCACCCCCTCTCGCACAAGAGACCCAGTACTTC.